Below, 19 T cell receptor beta chains from the same sample are listed, as sequenced in a study of response to subunit inactivated influenza vaccine. TCRdb re-called the RT-PCR reads with MiXCR, one entry per CDR3 protein. Seen here are about 700,000 distinct CDR3 sequences, approximately 15% observed once, and the top ten hold 6% to 7%. The starting material was PBMCs from blood, obtained around 15 days before vaccination. The receptors stem from a man aged 45-60 years who received an inactivated influenza vaccine.

Regarding this clonotype: One end of the junction fails to match germline, which may point to a read error. This rearrangement joins TRBV2 to TRBJ2-5, with D perhaps matching TRBD2 (6 bases). This CDR3 contains 15 residues. The germline CDR1 and CDR2 sequences are SNHLY and FYNNEI. In DNA form, the CDR3 reads TGTGCCAGCAGTCGGAGCCGGGACTTACAAGAGGCCCAGTACTTC. It encodes CASSRSRDLQEAQYF.

This chain uses TRBV4-3 with TRBJ1-2; no clear D gene. Per the germline V gene, CDR1 is LGHNA and CDR2 is YSLEER. The CDR3 sequence is 14 residues long. V lost 1 base and J lost 6, with 12 bases in between. CDR3 in amino acids: CASSQGMGTDGYTF. In DNA, the CDR3 is TGCGCCAGCAGCCAAGGTATGGGCACTGATGGCTACACCTTC.

This clonotype was counted between two and nine times. This chain uses TRBV5-1 with TRBJ1-1; 7 bases map to TRBD1. There are 17 residues in the CDR3. CDR1 is SGHRS and CDR2 is YFSETQ in the germline V gene. J gave up 2 bases and V 0 bases, and 10 bases lay outside the gene matches. The CDR3 DNA sequence: TGCGCCAGCAGCTTGGCCTGGGACAGAGCTTTCAACACTGAAGCTTTCTTT. The encoded protein is CASSLAWDRAFNTEAFF. The full variable domain, in which reference TRBV5-1 and TRBJ1-1 provide the parts outside the CDR3, is KAGVTQTPRYLIKTRGQQVTLSCSPISGHRSVSWYQQTPGQGLQFLFEYFSETQRNKGNFPGRFSGRQFSNSRSEMNVSTLELGDSALYLCASSLAWDRAFNTEAFFGQGTRLTVV.

This clonotype appeared many times. V gene TRBV5-1 combines with J gene TRBJ2-7; TRBD1 matches at 8 bases. The trim removed 3 bases at V and 1 base at J, leaving 6 bases unmatched. The CDR3 sequence is 15 residues long. The germline CDR1 and CDR2 sequences are SGHRS and YFSETQ. CDR3 region: CASSSGTGGSYEQYF. In DNA form, the CDR3 reads TGCGCCAGCAGCTCAGGGACAGGTGGATCCTACGAGCAGTACTTC.

The chain carries TRBV5-1 and TRBJ1-5; TRBD1 matches 7 bases. The germline V gene encodes CDR1 SGHRS and CDR2 YFSETQ. Germline trimming cut 2 bases from V and 4 bases from J; bases unmatched to any gene: 6. There are 15 residues in the CDR3. CDR3 nucleotides: TGCGCCAGCAGCTTAACAGGGGAGCGGAATCAGCCCCAGCATTTT. Translation: CASSLTGERNQPQHF.

This clonotype occurred many times. The chain combines TRBV5-1 with TRBJ2-5, with 9 bases aligning to TRBD1. J was trimmed by 7 bases and V by 0 bases; bases with no gene match: 1. Germline V gives CDR1 SGHRS, CDR2 YFSETQ. The CDR3 is made up of 13 amino acids. The CDR3 coding sequence is TGCGCCAGCAGCTTGGAGGACAGGGGGACCCAGTACTTC. It encodes CASSLEDRGTQYF.

At least ten counts were recorded for this clonotype. The chain combines TRBV7-2 with TRBJ2-5; D gene unclear. V lost 6 bases and J 6 bases, leaving 8 bases between the germline ends. Germline V gives CDR1 SGHTA, CDR2 FQGNSA. The CDR3 is 11 residues long. The CDR3 DNA reads as TGTGCCAGCAGGGGAACAAAGACCCAGTACTTC. Protein: CASRGTKTQYF. Filled out from reference TRBV7-2 and TRBJ2-5, the complete variable domain reads GAGVSQSPSNKVTEKGKDVELRCDPISGHTALYWYRQSLGQGLEFLIYFQGNSAPDKSGLPSDRFSAERTGGSVSTLTIQRTQQEDSAVYLCASRGTKTQYFGPGTRLLVL.

This clonotype was seen more than once but under ten times. The V and J genes are TRBV3-1 and TRBJ1-3, with no clear D. This CDR3 comprises 16 residues. V was clipped by 0 bases and J by 0 bases, with 9 bases between them. The germline gives CDR1 LGHDT, CDR2 YNNKEL (reference sequence). The CDR3 bases are TGTGCCAGCAGCCAAGATCGGTACACCTCTGGAAACACCATATATTTT. It codes for CASSQDRYTSGNTIYF.

This clonotype was observed at least ten times. The J gene is TRBJ1-1, the V gene TRBV4-1, with 8 bases identical to TRBD1. The CDR3 sequence is 15 residues long. The germline V gene encodes CDR1 MGHRA and CDR2 YSYEKL. V lost 6 bases to trimming and J lost 4 bases; unmatched junction nucleotides: 10. The CDR3 is CASRPLGQGGTEAFF. In DNA form, the CDR3 reads TGCGCCAGCAGGCCCCTAGGACAGGGAGGCACTGAAGCTTTCTTT.

This clonotype has a handful of counts. V gene TRBV6-2 or TRBV6-3 combines with J gene TRBJ2-7; perhaps TRBD2 as D (6 bases). Germline V gives CDR1 MNHEY, CDR2 SVGEGT. This CDR3 has 13 amino acids. Trimming cost V 6 bases and J 2 bases, with 11 bases left between them. CDR3 DNA: TGTGCCAGCAGAGAGCCGGGGGCCTACGAGCAGTACTTC. It is translated as CASREPGAYEQYF.

The chain is built from TRBV25-1 and TRBJ2-7; TRBD2 matches at 12 bases. V lost 7 bases to trimming and J lost 6 bases; unmatched junction nucleotides: 13. The CDR3 is 16 residues long. The germline V gene has CDR1 MGHDK and CDR2 SYGVNS. The CDR3 here is CASTHGTLAGGGEQYF. In DNA, the CDR3 is TGTGCCAGCACCCACGGAACACTAGCGGGAGGTGGCGAGCAGTACTTC.

This clonotype was seen at least ten times. V is TRBV2 and J is TRBJ1-3; 8 nucleotides line up with TRBD1. V was clipped by 7 bases and J by 9 bases; unmatched bases: 5. The germline V gene encodes CDR1 SNHLY and CDR2 FYNNEI. This CDR3 spans 12 amino acids. The DNA of the CDR3 is TGTGCCAGCAACCAGGACAGGGCCACCATATATTTT. It translates to CASNQDRATIYF.

The chain employs TRBV9 and TRBJ1-2; 9 positions match TRBD1. From germline, CDR1 is SGDLS and CDR2 YYNGEE. CDR3 length equals 16 residues. Trimming cost V 0 bases and J 4 bases; bases outside gene matches: 7. The CDR3 DNA sequence: TGTGCCAGCAGCGTAGAGCCAACAGGGGGCCCCTATGGCTACACCTTC. Its protein product is CASSVEPTGGPYGYTF.

The chain is built from TRBV3-1 and TRBJ1-1; perhaps TRBD1 as D (5 bases). The CDR3 sequence is 13 residues long. V was clipped by 4 bases and J by 4 bases, with 10 bases between them. CDR1 LGHDT and CDR2 YNNKEL come from the germline V gene (reference sequence). The CDR3 DNA sequence: TGTGCCAGCAGCCGGATTGGGGGCACTGAAGCTTTCTTT. Its protein product is CASSRIGGTEAFF.

The chain uses TRBV12-3 or TRBV12-4 and TRBJ2-7, with 7 nucleotides matching TRBD1. Germline trimming cut 3 bases from V and 2 bases from J; bases unmatched to any gene: 4. This CDR3 has 14 amino acids. The CDR3 loop reads CASSFEQGPYEQYF. CDR3 nucleotide sequence: TGTGCCAGCAGTTTCGAACAGGGGCCCTACGAGCAGTACTTC.

CDR3 bases: TGTGCCAGCAGCTTAGGAAGGGCGGGCACAGATACGCAGTATTTT. It specifies CASSLGRAGTDTQYF. The chain carries TRBV7-9 and TRBJ2-3; D unresolved. CDR1 is SEHNR, CDR2 FQNEAQ, per germline (reference sequence). CDR3 length: 15 amino acids. V shed 1 base and J shed 1 base, with 9 bases lying between them.

This clonotype was seen a handful of times. This sequence joins TRBV20-1 and TRBJ2-1; 8 positions agree with TRBD1. Per germline, CDR1 DFQATT and CDR2 SNEGSKA (reference sequence). CDR3 length equals 15 residues. V dropped 4 bases and J dropped 0; count of bases not matched to a gene: 5. CDR3 DNA: TGCAGTGCTACCCGGACAGGGAGCTCCTACAATGAGCAGTTCTTC. Its translation is CSATRTGSSYNEQFF.

This clonotype was seen only a few times. The rearrangement links TRBV20-1 to TRBJ2-1, with 11 bases identical to TRBD1. J lost 7 bases, V lost 6 bases, and 8 bases had no gene match. This CDR3 has 14 amino acids. Germline V gene sequence: CDR1 DFQATT, CDR2 SNEGSKA (reference sequence). The CDR3 loop reads CSALDRGRGNEQFF. DNA of the CDR3: TGCAGTGCCCTGGACAGGGGGCGAGGGAATGAGCAGTTCTTC.

This clonotype has only a few counts. J is TRBJ2-7 and V is TRBV7-8; D unclear. CDR1 is SGHVS, CDR2 FQNEAQ, per germline. V gave up 5 bases and J gave up 4 bases, with 9 bases separating them. The CDR3 runs to 12 residues. The CDR3 region has the DNA TGTGCCAGCAGCCAGCCGGGTTACGAGCAGTACTTC. This codes for CASSQPGYEQYF.